This TCR beta chain is drawn from a study of blood T cell repertoires in COVID-19. Enrolled during active infection, Seattle patients were then followed longitudinally. V gave up 8 bases and J gave up 5 bases, with 13 bases separating them. Per germline, CDR1 MDHEN and CDR2 SYDVKM. CDR3 length equals 13 residues. Here immunoSEQ multiplex PCR was the method, and the copy in TCRdb shows in-frame clones only, minus some. The sample has around 270,000 clones; approximately 83% are singletons. The chain carries TRBV28 and TRBJ2-1; D might be TRBD2 (5 bases). Sequenced material: peripheral blood. This clonotype was obtained from a person aged 65-85 years with COVID-19, enrolled during active disease. The DNA for the CDR3 is TGTGCCAGCGGGCGGGTAACTAACAATGAGCAGTTCTTC. Translating gives CASGRVTNNEQFF.